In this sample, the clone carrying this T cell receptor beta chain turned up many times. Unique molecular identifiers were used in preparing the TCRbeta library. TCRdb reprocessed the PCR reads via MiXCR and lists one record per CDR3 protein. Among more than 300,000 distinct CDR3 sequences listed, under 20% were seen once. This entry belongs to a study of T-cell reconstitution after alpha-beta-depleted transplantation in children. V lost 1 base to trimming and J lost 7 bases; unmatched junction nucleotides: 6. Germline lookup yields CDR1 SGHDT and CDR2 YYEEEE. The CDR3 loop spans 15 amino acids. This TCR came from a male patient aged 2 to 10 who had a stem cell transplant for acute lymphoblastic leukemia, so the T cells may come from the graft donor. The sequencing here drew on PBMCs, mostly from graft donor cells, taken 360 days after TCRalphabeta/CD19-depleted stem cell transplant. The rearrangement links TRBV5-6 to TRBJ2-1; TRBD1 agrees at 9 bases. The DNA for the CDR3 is TGTGCCAGCAGCTTGTACTGGGACAGGGTGAATGAGCAGTTCTTC. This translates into CASSLYWDRVNEQFF.